These 32 T cell receptor beta chains came from one sample sequenced in a study of cytomegalovirus exposure and HLA in healthy donors. Vbeta (60) and Jbeta (13) primers were used in the PCR. The assay was immunoSEQ multiplex PCR, and TCRdb's table has in-frame clones only and misses some. Listed are around 100,000 clones; under 0.7% falls within the top ten. Material for sequencing was PBMCs. Every receptor here comes from a man aged 45-65 years in good health and CMV-seronegative.

The chain uses TRBV18 and TRBJ2-7; 8 bases line up with TRBD2. The CDR3 runs to 15 residues. Germline CDR1 is KGHSH and CDR2 is LQKENI. Unmatched junction bases numbered 5, after V lost 2 bases and J lost 2 bases. In DNA form, the CDR3 reads TGTGCCAGCTCACCAGGGACTAGTGTAACCTACGAGCAGTACTTC. This sequence encodes CASSPGTSVTYEQYF.

This chain connects TRBV29-1 to TRBJ2-3, with D perhaps TRBD2 (5 bases). The CDR3 contains 14 residues. Trimming stripped 6 bases from V and 0 bases from J, with 13 bases between. Germline CDR1 is SQVTM and CDR2 is ANQGSEA. The CDR3 DNA sequence: TGCAGCGTGAGCGGAGCCCCTAGCACAGATACGCAGTATTTT. Amino acid sequence: CSVSGAPSTDTQYF.

For the CDR3, the DNA is TGTGCCAGCAGCGCTGGGACAGGGGGCCACGAGCAGTACTTC. The encoded protein is CASSAGTGGHEQYF. V usage is TRBV9 and J usage is TRBJ2-7; TRBD1 matches at 12 bases. CDR1 is SGDLS and CDR2 is YYNGEE in the germline V gene. There are 14 residues in the CDR3. V dropped 3 bases and J dropped 5; count of bases not matched to a gene: 3.

The chain recombines TRBV5-1 with TRBJ2-7; D possibly corresponds to TRBD2 (6 bases). This CDR3 has 15 amino acids. V was pared by 0 bases and J by 5 bases, with 15 bases between. Germline V CDR1 and CDR2: SGHRS, YFSETQ. The CDR3 loop reads CASSLGFGGWNEQYF. CDR3 in DNA: TGCGCCAGCAGCTTGGGATTCGGGGGTTGGAACGAGCAGTACTTC. Full variable domain (rest looked up from reference TRBV5-1 and TRBJ2-7): KAGVTQTPRYLIKTRGQQVTLSCSPISGHRSVSWYQQTPGQGLQFLFEYFSETQRNKGNFPGRFSGRQFSNSRSEMNVSTLELGDSALYLCASSLGFGGWNEQYFGPGTRLTVT.

J is TRBJ1-2 and V is TRBV9, with a tentative D call TRBD1 (5 bases). The CDR3 is made up of 15 amino acids. CDR1 is SGDLS and CDR2 is YYNGEE in the germline V gene. Trimming pared 3 bases from V and 4 bases from J, leaving 16 bases between. CDR3 sequence (DNA): TGTGCCAGCAGCGGATTGAATGGGGCTATCTATGGCTACACCTTC. This translates into CASSGLNGAIYGYTF.

This chain connects TRBV5-1 to TRBJ1-2; possibly TRBD1 for D (6 bases). The CDR3 loop spans 16 amino acids. V dropped 0 bases and J dropped 4 bases, with 16 bases sitting between them. Germline CDR1 SGHRS, CDR2 YFSETQ. CDR3 sequence: CASSLGGVGAIYGYTF. CDR3 DNA sequence: TGCGCCAGCAGCTTGGGGGGCGTGGGGGCCATCTATGGCTACACCTTC.

The J gene is TRBJ2-7, the V gene TRBV5-1; 8 bases align to TRBD1. The CDR3 has 15 residues. V shed 0 bases, J shed 5 bases, and the junction held 7 bases outside the gene matches. The germline V gene encodes CDR1 SGHRS and CDR2 YFSETQ. The CDR3, as DNA: TGCGCCAGCAGCTTGGATAGGACAGGGTTCGACGAGCAGTACTTC. Translation: CASSLDRTGFDEQYF.

J is TRBJ2-4 and V is TRBV30, with 10 nucleotides matching TRBD2. Trimming removed 6 bases from V and 0 bases from J; junction bases left unmatched: 17. The CDR3 runs to 19 residues. Germline CDR1 is GTSNPN and CDR2 is SVGIG (reference sequence). Here the CDR3 reads CACRPRLAGVGEAKNIQYF. The CDR3 DNA follows: TGTGCCTGCCGTCCGAGGCTAGCGGGGGTCGGGGAAGCCAAAAACATTCAGTACTTC.

The chain is built from TRBV4-1 and TRBJ1-5; D is unclear. This CDR3 is 14 amino acids long. V was cut by 0 bases and J by 1 base, with 4 bases left in between. The germline CDR1 and CDR2 sequences are MGHRA and YSYEKL. The CDR3 region is CASSQDRSNQPQHF. CDR3 DNA: TGCGCCAGCAGCCAAGATCGGAGCAATCAGCCCCAGCATTTT.

CDR3 in DNA: TGTGCCAGTAGTCTAGGACTTATCGGCTACACCTTC. This gives the protein CASSLGLIGYTF. The rearrangement links TRBV19 to TRBJ1-2; D not certain. Germline lookup yields CDR1 LNHDA and CDR2 SQIVND (reference sequence). The CDR3 runs to 12 residues. V was clipped by 5 bases and J by 8 bases, with 12 bases between them.

V gene TRBV19 combines with J gene TRBJ2-3, with 7 bases identical to TRBD2. Germline-derived CDR1 and CDR2 are LNHDA and SQIVND (reference sequence). With V trimmed by 5 bases and J by 5 bases, 10 bases remained unmatched. This CDR3 comprises 15 residues. The CDR3 DNA reads as TGTGCCAGTAGTCTCTCGGGGTGGGGGGGAGATACGCAGTATTTT. Translation gives CASSLSGWGGDTQYF.

The chain joins TRBV5-4 to TRBJ1-4; D gene ambiguous. V was pared by 4 bases and J by 8 bases, with 18 bases between. CDR1 SGHNT and CDR2 YYREEE come from the germline V gene (reference sequence). The CDR3 runs 15 residues. The CDR3: CASSPRAEGEEKLFF. Here the CDR3 DNA reads TGTGCCAGCAGCCCCCGCGCAGAGGGTGAAGAAAAACTGTTTTTT.

The chain links TRBV5-8 to TRBJ2-2, with D possibly matching TRBD1 (5 bases). Trimming removed 0 bases at V and 4 bases at J, with 13 bases between. Germline-derived CDR1 and CDR2 are SGHTS and YDEGEE. This CDR3 has 16 residues. The CDR3 nucleotides read TGTGCCAGCAGCTTGGTTTTTCAGGGATTCACCGGGGAGCTGTTTTTT. Its translation is CASSLVFQGFTGELFF.

CDR3 sequence (DNA): TGTGCCAGCAGCTTAGCGCGGACTACGTCTTACGAGCAGTACTTC. Protein sequence: CASSLARTTSYEQYF. The rearrangement uses TRBV7-2 and TRBJ2-7; D may be TRBD2 (6 bases). Germline loops: CDR1 SGHTA, CDR2 FQGNSA. Trimming took off 0 bases at V and 4 bases at J, with 13 bases between the two ends. The CDR3 covers 15 residues.

This chain joins TRBV11-2 and TRBJ1-2; D is unclear. Trimming pared 1 base from V and 0 bases from J, leaving 15 bases between. The CDR3 has 17 amino acids. Germline V gene lookup returns CDR1 SGHAT and CDR2 FQNNGV. The CDR3 region is CASSLAAGRSTNYGYTF. The CDR3 DNA reads TGTGCCAGCAGCTTAGCGGCAGGCAGAAGTACTAACTATGGCTACACCTTC.

This chain uses TRBV27 with TRBJ1-1; D is perhaps TRBD1 (5 bases). CDR1 is MNHEY and CDR2 is SMNVEV in the germline V gene (reference sequence). The CDR3 loop spans 16 amino acids. The V and J ends lost 8 bases and 8 bases respectively, with 27 bases between them. CDR3 residues: CASLGSKGPTSHEAFF. The CDR3 DNA sequence: TGTGCCAGCTTGGGCAGCAAGGGGCCTACGTCCCACGAAGCTTTCTTT.

The chain employs TRBV5-6 and TRBJ1-1; TRBD1 aligns across 7 bases. The trim removed 3 bases at V and 4 bases at J, leaving 9 bases unmatched. Germline CDR1 is SGHDT and CDR2 is YYEEEE. The CDR3 contains 15 residues. DNA of the CDR3: TGTGCCAGCAGCTCCTTACAGGGGCCGGGCACTGAAGCTTTCTTT. Translation: CASSSLQGPGTEAFF.

The chain carries TRBV29-1 and TRBJ1-2; perhaps TRBD1 as D (6 bases). Trimming took off 4 bases at V and 6 bases at J, with 12 bases between the two ends. Germline loops: CDR1 SQVTM, CDR2 ANQGSEA. The length of the CDR3 is 12 residues. Here the CDR3 DNA reads TGCAGCGTTGGAATGAACAGGGATGGCTACACCTTC. Its protein is CSVGMNRDGYTF.

The genes are TRBV4-2 and TRBJ2-1; TRBD2 aligns across 11 bases. CDR3 length: 15 amino acids. Germline trimming cut 3 bases from V and 3 bases from J; bases unmatched to any gene: 1. The germline gives CDR1 LGHNA, CDR2 YNFKEQ. CDR3 protein: CASSQTSGNYNEQFF. The DNA for the CDR3 is TGTGCCAGCAGCCAGACTAGCGGGAACTACAATGAGCAGTTCTTC.

The chain joins TRBV19 to TRBJ1-1, with a tentative D call TRBD1 (6 bases). The CDR3 runs to 13 residues. Looked up from germline, CDR1 is LNHDA and CDR2 is SQIVND (reference sequence). V was clipped by 7 bases and J by 6 bases, with 15 bases between them. The DNA for the CDR3 is TGTGCCAGTACCTTTAGGGGGTTCTCTGAAGCTTTCTTT. Protein: CASTFRGFSEAFF.

The chain joins TRBV7-9 to TRBJ2-2, with 7 bases matching TRBD2. V gave up 1 base and J gave up 4 bases; unmatched junction bases: 6. The CDR3 has 16 residues. The V gene's germline CDR1 is SEHNR and CDR2 FQNEAQ (reference sequence). CDR3 nucleotides: TGTGCCAGCAGCTTAGGTGTTGGCGGGAGCACCGGGGAGCTGTTTTTT. This sequence encodes CASSLGVGGSTGELFF.

CDR3 protein: CASSFPRDRPPAEAFF. As DNA, the CDR3 is TGTGCCAGCAGCTTCCCCCGGGACAGGCCACCTGCTGAAGCTTTCTTT. The gene calls are TRBV7-2 and TRBJ1-1; 8 bases agree with TRBD1. CDR3 length equals 16 residues. CDR1 and CDR2 (germline): SGHTA, FQGNSA. Trimming took 3 bases from V and 6 from J; bases not matched to a gene: 12.

CDR3 sequence (DNA): TGTGCCAGCTCGCCCGACCCTGGAGCGACTAATTCACCCCTCCACTTT. It yields the protein CASSPDPGATNSPLHF. V usage is TRBV7-6 and J usage is TRBJ1-6; the D is unclear. The CDR3 is 16 amino acids. The V and J ends lost 8 bases and 6 bases respectively, with 20 bases between them. Germline V gene lookup returns CDR1 SGHVS and CDR2 FNYEAQ.

The chain uses TRBV9 and TRBJ1-2; D is possibly TRBD1 (5 bases). The V end lost 4 bases, the J end lost 2 bases, and 15 bases lay between the germline ends. CDR3 size: 15 residues. Looked up from germline, CDR1 is SGDLS and CDR2 is YYNGEE. CDR3: CASSSSGGENYGYTF. Here the CDR3 DNA reads TGTGCCAGCAGCTCCAGCGGGGGGGAGAACTATGGCTACACCTTC.

This chain uses TRBV19 with TRBJ2-7; 8 positions match TRBD2. The CDR3 runs to 14 residues. CDR1 is LNHDA, CDR2 SQIVND, per germline (reference sequence). V lost 5 bases, J lost 3 bases, and 6 bases stayed unmatched. The CDR3 DNA reads TGTGCCAGTAGTTTTAGCGGGGCAAGCTACGAGCAGTACTTC. Amino acid sequence: CASSFSGASYEQYF.

The chain employs TRBV30 and TRBJ2-7; D is perhaps TRBD2 (6 bases). The CDR3 covers 14 residues. The V end was cut by 1 base, the J end by 1 base, with 11 bases between. Germline V CDR1 and CDR2: GTSNPN, SVGIG (reference sequence). The DNA of the CDR3 is TGTGCCTGGAGTGGGGTGGAGGGGTCCTACGAGCAGTACTTC. Encoded protein: CAWSGVEGSYEQYF.

The chain is built from TRBV5-4 and TRBJ2-7; TRBD2 matches at 9 bases. The CDR3 is 14 amino acids. V was pared by 4 bases and J by 7 bases, with 9 bases of the junction left unmatched. Per germline, CDR1 SGHNT and CDR2 YYREEE (reference sequence). The CDR3 DNA reads as TGTGCCAGCAGCCCCGGGACTAGCCCTATGGAGCAGTACTTC. Residues: CASSPGTSPMEQYF.

The J gene is TRBJ1-2, the V gene TRBV5-5, with D hard to call. This CDR3 spans 15 amino acids. V was trimmed by 1 base and J by 2 bases, leaving 12 bases between them. From germline, CDR1 is SGHKS and CDR2 YYEKEE (reference sequence). CDR3 amino acids: CASSLFYRENYGYTF. In nucleotides, the CDR3 is TGTGCCAGCAGCTTGTTTTACCGCGAAAACTATGGCTACACCTTC.

The V call is TRBV5-1, the J call TRBJ2-7, with 7 bases lining up with TRBD2. Unmatched junction bases numbered 8, after V lost 0 bases and J lost 2 bases. The CDR3 length is 16 residues. The germline V gene encodes CDR1 SGHRS and CDR2 YFSETQ. The CDR3 here is CASSLGLAEYAYEQYF. The CDR3 bases are TGCGCCAGCAGCTTGGGCCTAGCGGAATACGCCTACGAGCAGTACTTC.

As to this clone: One end of the junction does not line up with germline, which may come from a read error. The chain recombines TRBV6-5 with TRBJ2-7; 9 positions agree with TRBD2. Germline CDR1 is MNHEY and CDR2 is SVGAGI. The CDR3 consists of 13 residues. CDR3 in amino acids: CAGSYLAGEEQYF. CDR3 nucleotide sequence: TGTGCCGGCAGTTACTTAGCGGGGGAAGAGCAGTACTTC.

The rearrangement links TRBV5-8 to TRBJ1-5; D is perhaps TRBD1 (6 bases). CDR1 and CDR2 from the germline V gene are SGHTS and YDEGEE. CDR3 length equals 15 residues. V gave up 4 bases and J gave up 3 bases, with 14 bases separating them. The CDR3, as DNA: TGTGCCAGCAGCCAGGGACAAGAAATCAATCAGCCCCAGCATTTT. This gives the protein CASSQGQEINQPQHF.

The gene calls are TRBV27 and TRBJ1-2; 12 bases are a match to TRBD1. Losses at the gene ends were 4 bases for V and 2 bases for J; bases not matched to a gene: 2. The CDR3 is 15 residues long. Per the germline V gene, CDR1 is MNHEY and CDR2 is SMNVEV (reference sequence). The CDR3, as DNA: TGTGCCAGCAGTTCGGGACAGGGGGCGAACTATGGCTACACCTTC. Translated, it gives CASSSGQGANYGYTF.